A selection of T cell receptor beta chains follows, all from one sample in a study of human T cells and chemical hapten exposure. TCRdb called the RACE reads again in MiXCR, with one record for every CDR3 protein. The table records 250,000 or so distinct CDR3 sequences, approximately 8.6% of them present only once. The material was whole blood, obtained in connection with sensitization to the hapten diphenylcyclopropenone (DPC). The receptor source for this set is a woman aged 40-49 years with alopecia areata. Some clones in this sample may be carry-over from other donors' samples. The CDR3 runs from the conserved cysteine through the conserved F or W. D genes are given only for firm matches. The size of a clone is reported for some rows only, either as once, few or many, or as a class for expanded clones.

CDR3 DNA	CDR3 protein	J gene	clone size	CDR3 length	D gene	V gene
TGCAGTGTAGCGAACACTGAAGCTTTCTTT	CSVANTEAFF	TRBJ1-1	many	10	.	TRBV29-1
TGTGCCAGCAGTTACAGGGGACTGAGTGGCTACACCTTC	CASSYRGLSGYTF	TRBJ1-2	many	13	TRBD1	TRBV12-3/TRBV12-4
TGTGCCAGCAGGGACGGACGCTATGGCTACACCTTC	CASRDGRYGYTF	TRBJ1-2	many	12	.	TRBV6-2/TRBV6-3
TGCGCCAGCAGCTTGGAAGGACAGGGGACCGGGGAGCTGTTTTTT	CASSLEGQGTGELFF	TRBJ2-2	.	15	TRBD1	TRBV5-1
TGTGCCAGCAGTTTATCTCGGGACGAGCAGTACTTC	CASSLSRDEQYF	TRBJ2-7	few	12	.	TRBV28
TGTGCCAGCAGCTTAGCAGATACGCAGTATTTT	CASSLADTQYF	TRBJ2-3	many	11	.	TRBV7-2
TGTGCCAGCAGCGTAGAATACTTGCTGGGAGCCGGGGAGCTGTTTTTT	CASSVEYLLGAGELFF	TRBJ2-2	few	16	.	TRBV9
TGCAGTGCTGCCAGGACAGGCTTCTATGGCTACACCTTC	CSAARTGFYGYTF	TRBJ1-2	few	13	TRBD1	TRBV20-1
TGTGCCAGCAGCTTAGGATGGGGAGTGCAGTACTTC	CASSLGWGVQYF	TRBJ2-7	few	12	.	TRBV13
TGTGCCACCAGCAGCCAGTGGGAGCCCTACAATGAGCAGTTCTTC	CATSSQWEPYNEQFF	TRBJ2-1	many	15	.	TRBV15
TGTGCCAGCAGTGGGAATAGCGGACTCTCCTACGAGCAGTACTTC	CASSGNSGLSYEQYF	TRBJ2-7	few	15	.	TRBV28
TGTGCCACCAGGGGTACCGGGACTAGCGACGAGCAGTTCTTC	CATRGTGTSDEQFF	TRBJ2-1	many	14	TRBD2	TRBV24-1
TGTGCCAGCAGCCAACAAGGAGGGAGGGCCAGTGAGCAGTTCTTC	CASSQQGGRASEQFF	TRBJ2-1	many	15	TRBD2	TRBV7-2
TGTGCCATCAGTGAGTGGTTTAGCGGGACAGGATCCTACAATGAGCAGTTCTTC	CAISEWFSGTGSYNEQFF	TRBJ2-1	.	18	.	TRBV10-3
TGCAGCGCCGCCCTCCAGGACGGACCCTACGAGCAGTACTTC	CSAALQDGPYEQYF	TRBJ2-7	few	14	.	TRBV29-1
TGTGCCAGCAGCCAAGCCGGGGCGAAAGCTTTCTTT	CASSQAGAKAFF	TRBJ1-1	.	12	.	TRBV3-1
TGTGCCAGCAGCTTAGATTATGGCAGGGTAGGCACTGAAGCTTTCTTT	CASSLDYGRVGTEAFF	TRBJ1-1	.	16	.	TRBV7-9
TGTGCCAGCAGTTTAATCAGGGTGAGGGATTCACCCCTCCACTTT	CASSLIRVRDSPLHF	TRBJ1-6	few	15	.	TRBV28
TGTGCCAGCAGGACAACCGGGACAGATACGCAGTATTTT	CASRTTGTDTQYF	TRBJ2-3	.	13	.	TRBV6-2/TRBV6-3
TGTGCCAGCAGCGTAGCACAGGGCCTCCAAGAGACCCAGTACTTC	CASSVAQGLQETQYF	TRBJ2-5	.	15	.	TRBV9
TGCAGTGCTACAAGGACTAGCGGATACAATGAGCAGTTCTTC	CSATRTSGYNEQFF	TRBJ2-1	.	14	TRBD2	TRBV20-1
TGTGCCAGCAGATCCACCACGAATGAGCAGTTCTTC	CASRSTTNEQFF	TRBJ2-1	few	12	.	TRBV6-5
TGTGCCAGCAGTGAGGGACAGGGGAACACTGAAGCTTTCTTT	CASSEGQGNTEAFF	TRBJ1-1	many	14	TRBD1	TRBV6-4
TGTGCCAGCAGTTACTCATTGCGGAATGAGCAGTTCTTC	CASSYSLRNEQFF	TRBJ2-1	.	13	.	TRBV6-2/TRBV6-3
TGTGCCAGCAGCTCTACAGCGATTAACACCGGGGAGCTGTTTTTT	CASSSTAINTGELFF	TRBJ2-2	.	15	.	TRBV7-6
TGTGCCAGTAGACCTGATGAGGCGGGAGGGCCGCGGAATGAGCAGTTCTTC	CASRPDEAGGPRNEQFF	TRBJ2-1	many	17	.	TRBV21-1
TGTGCCAGCAGCCAAGCAAGGATGCGGGAGTCCTACGAGCAGTACTTC	CASSQARMRESYEQYF	TRBJ2-7	.	16	.	TRBV3-2
TGCGCCAGCAGAATTGGACTAGCGGAATACAATGAGCAGTTCTTC	CASRIGLAEYNEQFF	TRBJ2-1	.	15	TRBD2	TRBV5-1
TGTGCCAGCAGCCCGGGTGTCTATGGCTACACCTTC	CASSPGVYGYTF	TRBJ1-2	few	12	.	TRBV7-2
TGTGCCAGCAGTTTAGGAGGGTTTGAAAAACTGTTTTTT	CASSLGGFEKLFF	TRBJ1-4	few	13	.	TRBV12-3/TRBV12-4
TGTGCCAGCAGCTTACGATACAATGAGCAGTTCTTC	CASSLRYNEQFF	TRBJ2-1	.	12	.	TRBV7-2
TGTGCCACCAGCAGAGATCCCGGGACAGGCAGGACTGAAGCTTTCTTT	CATSRDPGTGRTEAFF	TRBJ1-1	.	16	TRBD1	TRBV15
TGTGCCTTCTCCAACAGACGCACAGATACGCAGTATTTT	CAFSNRRTDTQYF	TRBJ2-3	few	13	.	TRBV7-9
TGTGCCAGCAGCCCCTACACTGAAGCTTTCTTT	CASSPYTEAFF	TRBJ1-1	.	11	.	TRBV7-2
TGTGCCAGCAGCCTGGCTGTGGGTCAAGAGACCCAGTACTTC	CASSLAVGQETQYF	TRBJ2-5	many	14	.	TRBV12-3/TRBV12-4
TGTGCCAGCAGTGGCGACCAGACAGGGGCTGGAAACACCATATATTTT	CASSGDQTGAGNTIYF	TRBJ1-3	few	16	TRBD1	TRBV25-1
TGTGCCAGCGGGTACTTTGACAGGAACTATGGCTACACCTTC	CASGYFDRNYGYTF	TRBJ1-2	few	14	.	TRBV27
TGTGCCACCAGTGACCAAACTGAACACACAGATACGCAGTATTTT	CATSDQTEHTDTQYF	TRBJ2-3	.	15	.	TRBV24-1
TGTGCCAGCAGTTTCTTAGGGTCAGCAGAGCAGTACTTC	CASSFLGSAEQYF	TRBJ2-7	few	13	.	TRBV28
TGTGCCAGCAGCCGGGACACCCGGGGCGATGAGCAGTTCTTC	CASSRDTRGDEQFF	TRBJ2-1	.	14	.	TRBV6-2/TRBV6-3
TGTGCCAGCAGCTTAGGGGGGGCGGGAGAGGAATACAATGAGCAGTTCTTC	CASSLGGAGEEYNEQFF	TRBJ2-1	few	17	.	TRBV11-2